This T cell receptor (beta chain) originates from a study of blood T cell repertoires in COVID-19. About the research overall: Acute and convalescent COVID-19 samples came from the United States, Italy and Spain. Sample material is recorded as cDNA or gDNA derived from T cells, B-cell-depleted T cells, or PBMCs.

In the source study's methods: The assay estimated nucleated cells by amplifying reference gene primers. The protocol was immunoSEQ multiplex PCR, while the TCRdb copy is restricted to in-frame clones and leaves out a portion. D and trimming come from the DNA, and the V and J calls and clone size come from that table. Here the sample spans about 260,000 clones, roughly 89% being singletons. This receptor was taken from a woman in her thirties or forties who had recovered from COVID-19. Sequenced: peripheral blood.

DNA of the CDR3: TGTGCCAGCAGTGAAGCGCTAAACGTCCTGACTTTC. It is translated as CASSEALNVLTF. The chain links TRBV2 to TRBJ2-6; unclear D gene. Trimming cost V 0 bases and J 10 bases, with 4 bases left between them. This CDR3 spans 12 amino acids. Germline values: CDR1 SNHLY, CDR2 FYNNEI.